This entry concerns a single T cell receptor (beta chain). Original data processing: Nucleated cell counts were estimated from reference gene primer amplification. TCRdb's table, derived via immunoSEQ multiplex PCR, lists solely in-frame clones and lacks some. V, J and clone size are taken as reported in that table, and D and trimming were inferred from the DNA itself. This sample has some 200,000 clones, with under 90% found just once. V shed 7 bases and J 1 base; nucleotides not matched to a gene: 10. The CDR3 spans 17 residues. Germline CDR1 is LNHDA and CDR2 is SQIVND (reference sequence). This specimen belongs to a study of blood T cell repertoires in COVID-19. Study information: T cells, B-cell-depleted T cells, or PBMCs supplied cDNA or gDNA.

Sequenced sample: peripheral blood. V is TRBV19 and J is TRBJ2-2, with 9 bases lining up with TRBD1. The sequence was obtained from a woman of 80 years or more with active or convalescent COVID-19. The CDR3 reads CASNSGQGNWNTGELFF. The CDR3 DNA is TGTGCCAGTAACTCGGGACAGGGTAACTGGAACACCGGGGAGCTGTTTTTT.